This T cell receptor (beta chain) was recorded in a study of blood T cell repertoires in COVID-19. Between the trimmed V and J ends, which lost 5 bases and 3 bases, there was a span of 10 bases. Germline lookup yields CDR1 MNHEY and CDR2 SVGAGI. The CDR3 contains 13 residues. Some clones are missing from TCRdb's copy, which holds only in-frame ones; the method was immunoSEQ multiplex PCR. Of 220,000 or so clones listed, roughly 86% are singletons. The chain recombines TRBV6-5 with TRBJ1-1; D is possibly TRBD1 (5 bases). This TCR was sampled from a woman aged 50 to 60 who had recovered from COVID-19. Specimen: PBMCs or T cells enriched from blood (not recorded which). The CDR3 nucleotides read TGTGCCAGCAGTCGCAGGGTGGACACTGAAGCTTTCTTT. The encoded protein is CASSRRVDTEAFF.